Following are 10 T cell receptor beta chains from one sample sequenced in a study of lymphopenia after photon versus proton radiotherapy. This table comes from immunoSEQ multiplex PCR, and its TCRdb copy is limited to in-frame clones, with some not included. The sample comprises around 20,000 clones, 90% to 95% of which are singletons, and under 7.5% rests with the top ten. Here the sequenced sample was peripheral blood, taken from a patient treated with photon-based radiotherapy. Every receptor here comes from a man in his sixties with pancreatic cancer.

The genes are TRBV27 and TRBJ2-3, with 8 bases lining up with TRBD2. Trimming cost V 1 base and J 6 bases; bases outside gene matches: 15. Germline lookup yields CDR1 MNHEY and CDR2 SMNVEV (reference sequence). The CDR3 sequence is 18 residues long. CDR3 in amino acids: CASSLLGAGALRGDTQYF. The DNA for the CDR3 is TGTGCCAGCAGTTTATTAGGAGCGGGGGCCCTGCGGGGGGATACGCAGTATTTT.

The CDR3 loop is CASSLRTGPNYGYTF. The CDR3 DNA sequence: TGTGCCAGCAGCTTGCGGACAGGCCCAAACTATGGCTACACCTTC. The chain joins TRBV5-6 to TRBJ1-2; 7 bases align to TRBD1. After removal of 1 base from V and 2 bases from J, the junction contained 5 bases not matched to a gene. From germline, CDR1 is SGHDT and CDR2 YYEEEE. There are 15 residues in the CDR3.

V is TRBV18 and J is TRBJ2-3; weak D call: TRBD1 (6 bases). Per germline, CDR1 KGHSH and CDR2 LQKENI. The V and J ends lost 5 bases and 1 base respectively, with 10 bases between them. The CDR3 is 14 amino acids. CDR3 bases: TGTGCCAGCTCATCCAGGGGAGGCACAGATACGCAGTATTTT. Protein product: CASSSRGGTDTQYF. Using reference TRBV18 and TRBJ2-3 for the parts outside the CDR3, the full variable domain is NAGVMQNPRHLVRRRGQEARLRCSPMKGHSHVYWYRQLPEEGLKFMVYLQKENIIDESGMPKERFSAEFPKEGPSILRIQQVVRGDSAAYFCASSSRGGTDTQYFGPGTRLTVL.

The chain employs TRBV5-1 and TRBJ2-4, with D possibly matching TRBD1 (6 bases). The CDR3 sequence is 15 residues long. Germline V lookup: CDR1 SGHRS, CDR2 YFSETQ. V was clipped by 2 bases and J by 2 bases, with 11 bases between them. CDR3 nucleotides: TGCGCCAGCAGCTTAAACAGGGCTACCAAAAACATTCAGTACTTC. Its translation is CASSLNRATKNIQYF.

The rearrangement joins TRBV11-3 to TRBJ2-1, with D perhaps TRBD1 (5 bases). This CDR3 comprises 16 residues. Germline V lookup: CDR1 SGHNT, CDR2 YENEEA. Deletions cut 1 base from V and 8 bases from J, with 18 bases between. The CDR3 DNA is TGTGCCAGCAGCTTAGGAGGTGGGGCTAGTTTGGATGAGCAGTTCTTC. As protein: CASSLGGGASLDEQFF. Combining the CDR3 with reference TRBV11-3 and TRBJ2-1 gives the whole variable domain EAGVVQSPRYKIIEKKQPVAFWCNPISGHNTLYWYLQNLGQGPELLIRYENEEAVDDSQLPKDRFSAERLKGVDSTLKIQPAELGDSAVYLCASSLGGGASLDEQFFGPGTRLTVL.

CDR3 loop: CASSKDHRPGGYGYTF. The DNA for the CDR3 is TGTGCCAGCAGCAAAGACCACCGGCCAGGGGGGTATGGCTACACCTTC. The gene calls are TRBV21-1 and TRBJ1-2; the DNA was not compared with TRBD1, the D call given in the table. TRBV21-1 is described as a pseudogene. The CDR3 is 16 residues long.

This clone was seen more than once but under ten times. CDR3 amino acids: CASRLGSSYNEQFF. The CDR3 bases are TGTGCCAGCAGGCTGGGGAGCTCCTACAATGAGCAGTTCTTC. The rearrangement joins TRBV2 to TRBJ2-1, with D perhaps TRBD2 (5 bases). This CDR3 region has 14 residues. In germline, CDR1 is SNHLY, CDR2 FYNNEI. Trimming removed 6 bases at V and 0 bases at J, with 9 bases between.

To note about this clone: The sample holds other DNA sequences that translate to the same CDR3. V is TRBV15 and J is TRBJ2-6; no reliable D call. From germline, CDR1 is LNHNV and CDR2 YYDKDF (reference sequence). V was shortened by 6 bases and J by 2 bases, with 11 bases between the two germline ends. The CDR3 runs 15 residues. The CDR3 DNA follows: TGTGCCACCAGGGGATCCCTCACTGGGGCCAACGTCCTGACTTTC. It translates to CATRGSLTGANVLTF.

The chain uses TRBV19 and TRBJ2-1; 9 bases are shared with TRBD1. This CDR3 region has 15 residues. J was trimmed by 6 bases and V by 5 bases; bases with no gene match: 8. CDR1 and CDR2 (germline): LNHDA, SQIVND (reference sequence). CDR3 amino acids: CASSSLDRGRNEQFF. In DNA, the CDR3 is TGTGCCAGTAGTTCGTTGGACAGGGGTCGCAATGAGCAGTTCTTC. Supplemented by reference TRBV19 and TRBJ2-1, the full variable domain reads DGGITQSPKYLFRKEGQNVTLSCEQNLNHDAMYWYRQDPGQGLRLIYYSQIVNDFQKGDIAEGYSVSREKKESFPLTVTSAQKNPTAFYLCASSSLDRGRNEQFFGPGTRLTVL.

Regarding this clone: One junction end disagrees with the germline gene, perhaps due to a read error. V gene TRBV19 combines with J gene TRBJ2-7; 9 bases map to TRBD1. The germline CDR1 and CDR2 sequences are LNHDA and SQIVND (reference sequence). The CDR3 consists of 14 residues. The CDR3: CASSVDRGNYEQYF. The CDR3 bases are TGTGCCAGTAGTGTAGACAGGGGGAACTACGAGCAGTACTTC.